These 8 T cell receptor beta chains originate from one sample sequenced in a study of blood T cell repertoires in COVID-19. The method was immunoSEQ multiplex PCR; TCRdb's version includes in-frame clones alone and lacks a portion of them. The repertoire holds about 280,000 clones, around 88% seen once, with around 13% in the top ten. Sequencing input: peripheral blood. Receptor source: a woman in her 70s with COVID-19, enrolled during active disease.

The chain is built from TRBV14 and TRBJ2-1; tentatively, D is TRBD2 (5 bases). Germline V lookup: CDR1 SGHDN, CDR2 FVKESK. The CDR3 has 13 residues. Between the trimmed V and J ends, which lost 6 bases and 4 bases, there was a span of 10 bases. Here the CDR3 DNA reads TGTGCCAGCAGACAAAGCGGATACAATGAGCAGTTCTTC. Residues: CASRQSGYNEQFF.

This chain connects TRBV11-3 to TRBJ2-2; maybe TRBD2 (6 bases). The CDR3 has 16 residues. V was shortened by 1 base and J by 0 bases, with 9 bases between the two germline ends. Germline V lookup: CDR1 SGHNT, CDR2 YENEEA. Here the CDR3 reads CASSLAGGSNTGELFF. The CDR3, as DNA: TGTGCCAGCAGCTTAGCCGGGGGTTCGAACACCGGGGAGCTGTTTTTT.

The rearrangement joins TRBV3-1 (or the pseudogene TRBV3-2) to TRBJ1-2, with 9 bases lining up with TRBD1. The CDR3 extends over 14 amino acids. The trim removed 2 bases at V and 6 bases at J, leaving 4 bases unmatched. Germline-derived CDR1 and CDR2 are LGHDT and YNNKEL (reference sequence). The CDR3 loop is CASSQRTGEDGYTF. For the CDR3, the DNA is TGTGCCAGCAGCCAAAGGACAGGGGAAGATGGCTACACCTTC.

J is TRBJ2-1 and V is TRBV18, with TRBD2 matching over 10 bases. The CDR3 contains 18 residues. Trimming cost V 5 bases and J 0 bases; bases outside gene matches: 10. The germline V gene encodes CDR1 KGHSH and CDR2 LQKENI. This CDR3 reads CASSVLAGATSSYNEQFF. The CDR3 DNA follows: TGTGCCAGCTCAGTCCTAGCGGGGGCCACTAGCTCCTACAATGAGCAGTTCTTC.

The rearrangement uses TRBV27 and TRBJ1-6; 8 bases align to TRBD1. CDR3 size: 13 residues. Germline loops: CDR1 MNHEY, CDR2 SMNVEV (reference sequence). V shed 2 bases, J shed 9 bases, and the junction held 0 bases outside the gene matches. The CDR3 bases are TGTGCCAGCAGTTTAGACAGGGGTTCACCCCTCCACTTT. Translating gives CASSLDRGSPLHF.

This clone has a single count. CDR3 nucleotides: TGTGCCAGCGGAGATAACGTAGGCTCTGGAAACACCATATATTTT. Translating gives CASGDNVGSGNTIYF. The chain has TRBV27 and TRBJ1-3; D is ambiguous. Trimming left V 8 bases short and J 0 bases short, with 14 bases between. The CDR3 consists of 15 residues. The germline V gene encodes CDR1 MNHEY and CDR2 SMNVEV (reference sequence).

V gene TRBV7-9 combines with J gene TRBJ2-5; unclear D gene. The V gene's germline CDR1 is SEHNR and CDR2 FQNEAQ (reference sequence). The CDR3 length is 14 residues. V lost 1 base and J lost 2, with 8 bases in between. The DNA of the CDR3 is TGTGCCAGCAGCTTAGTACAGTTTCAAGAGACCCAGTACTTC. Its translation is CASSLVQFQETQYF.

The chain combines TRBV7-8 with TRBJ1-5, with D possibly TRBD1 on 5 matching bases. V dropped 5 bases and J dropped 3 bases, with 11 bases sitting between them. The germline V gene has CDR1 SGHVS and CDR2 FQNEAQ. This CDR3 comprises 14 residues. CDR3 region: CASSPTGDNQPQHF. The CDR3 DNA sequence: TGTGCCAGCAGCCCAACAGGAGACAATCAGCCCCAGCATTTT.